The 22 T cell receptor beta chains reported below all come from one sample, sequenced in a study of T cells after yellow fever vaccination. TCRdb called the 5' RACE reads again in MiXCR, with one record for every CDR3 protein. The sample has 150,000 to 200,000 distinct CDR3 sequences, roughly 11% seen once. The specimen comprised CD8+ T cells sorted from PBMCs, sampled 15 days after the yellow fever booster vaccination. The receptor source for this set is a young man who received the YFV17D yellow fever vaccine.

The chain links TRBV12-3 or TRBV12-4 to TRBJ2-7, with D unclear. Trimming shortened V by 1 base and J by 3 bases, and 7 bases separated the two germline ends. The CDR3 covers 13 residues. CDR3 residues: CASSLGPNYEQYF. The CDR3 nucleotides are TGTGCCAGCAGTTTAGGGCCGAACTACGAGCAGTACTTC.

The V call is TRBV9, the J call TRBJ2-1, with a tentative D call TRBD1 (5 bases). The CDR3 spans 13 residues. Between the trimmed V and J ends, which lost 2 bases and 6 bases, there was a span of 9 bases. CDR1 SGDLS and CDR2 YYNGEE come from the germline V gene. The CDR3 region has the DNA TGTGCCAGCAGCGTGACAGATTCCAATGAGCAGTTCTTC. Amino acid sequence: CASSVTDSNEQFF.

The chain's CDR3 is CASSIAGNTGELFF. Here the CDR3 DNA reads TGTGCCAGTAGTATAGCCGGGAACACCGGGGAGCTGTTTTTT. The chain recombines TRBV19 with TRBJ2-2; D call uncertain. Germline-derived CDR1 and CDR2 are LNHDA and SQIVND (reference sequence). This CDR3 region has 14 residues. V lost 1 base and J 1 base, leaving 4 bases between the germline ends.

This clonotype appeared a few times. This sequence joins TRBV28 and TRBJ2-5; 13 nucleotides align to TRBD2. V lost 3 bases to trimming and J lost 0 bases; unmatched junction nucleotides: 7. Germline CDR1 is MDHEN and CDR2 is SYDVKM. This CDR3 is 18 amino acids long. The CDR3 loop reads CASSFPLAGGRYQETQYF. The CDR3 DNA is TGTGCCAGCAGTTTCCCACTAGCGGGGGGGAGGTACCAAGAGACCCAGTACTTC.

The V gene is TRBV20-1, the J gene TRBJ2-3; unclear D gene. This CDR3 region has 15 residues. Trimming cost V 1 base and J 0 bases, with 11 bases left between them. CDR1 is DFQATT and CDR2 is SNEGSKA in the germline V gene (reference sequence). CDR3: CSARGPVASTDTQYF. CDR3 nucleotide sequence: TGCAGTGCTAGAGGCCCGGTCGCTAGCACAGATACGCAGTATTTT.

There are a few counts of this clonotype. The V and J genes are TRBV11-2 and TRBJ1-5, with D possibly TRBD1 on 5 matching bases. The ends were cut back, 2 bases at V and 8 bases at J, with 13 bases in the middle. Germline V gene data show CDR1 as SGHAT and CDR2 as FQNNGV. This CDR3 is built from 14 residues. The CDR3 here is CASSLSQGIEPQHF. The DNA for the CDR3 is TGTGCCAGCAGCTTATCCCAGGGCATTGAGCCCCAGCATTTT.

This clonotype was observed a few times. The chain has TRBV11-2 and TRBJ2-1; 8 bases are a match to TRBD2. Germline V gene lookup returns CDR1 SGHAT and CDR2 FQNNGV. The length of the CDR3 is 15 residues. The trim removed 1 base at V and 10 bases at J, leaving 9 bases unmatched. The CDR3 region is CASSLAGTRGGEQFF. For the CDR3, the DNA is TGTGCCAGCAGCTTAGCAGGGACTAGGGGTGGGGAGCAGTTCTTC.

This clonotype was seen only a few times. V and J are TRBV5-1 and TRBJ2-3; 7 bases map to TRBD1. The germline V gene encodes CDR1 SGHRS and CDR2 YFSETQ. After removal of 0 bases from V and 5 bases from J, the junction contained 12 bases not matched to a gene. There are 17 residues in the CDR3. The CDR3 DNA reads TGCGCCAGCAGCTTGGAACACAGGGGATCCCCCCTAGATACGCAGTATTTT. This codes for CASSLEHRGSPLDTQYF. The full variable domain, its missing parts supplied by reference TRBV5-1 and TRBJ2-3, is KAGVTQTPRYLIKTRGQQVTLSCSPISGHRSVSWYQQTPGQGLQFLFEYFSETQRNKGNFPGRFSGRQFSNSRSEMNVSTLELGDSALYLCASSLEHRGSPLDTQYFGPGTRLTVL.

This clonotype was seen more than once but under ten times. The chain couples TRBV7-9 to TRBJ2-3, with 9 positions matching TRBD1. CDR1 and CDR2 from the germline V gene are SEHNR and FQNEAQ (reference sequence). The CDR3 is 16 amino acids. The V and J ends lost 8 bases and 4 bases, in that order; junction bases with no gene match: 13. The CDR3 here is CASLPRDREVADTQYF. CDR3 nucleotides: TGTGCCAGCCTACCCCGGGACAGGGAGGTTGCAGATACGCAGTATTTT.

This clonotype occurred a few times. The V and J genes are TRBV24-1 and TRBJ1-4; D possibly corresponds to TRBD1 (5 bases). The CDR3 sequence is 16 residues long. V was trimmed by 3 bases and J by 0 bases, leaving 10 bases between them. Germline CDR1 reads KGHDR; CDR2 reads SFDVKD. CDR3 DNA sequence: TGTGCCACCAGTGATGGACCGGGACCAACTAATGAAAAACTGTTTTTT. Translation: CATSDGPGPTNEKLFF.

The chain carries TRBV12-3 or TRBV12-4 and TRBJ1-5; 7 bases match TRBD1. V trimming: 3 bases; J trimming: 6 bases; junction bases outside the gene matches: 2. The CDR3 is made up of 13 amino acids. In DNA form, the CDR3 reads TGTGCCAGCAGTTTTCAGGGGGGTCAGCCCCAGCATTTT. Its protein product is CASSFQGGQPQHF.

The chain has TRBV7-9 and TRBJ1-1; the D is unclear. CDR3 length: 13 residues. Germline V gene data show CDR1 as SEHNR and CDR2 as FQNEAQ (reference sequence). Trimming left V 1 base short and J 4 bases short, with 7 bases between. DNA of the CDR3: TGTGCCAGCAGCTTAGTCCCGGGCACTGAAGCTTTCTTT. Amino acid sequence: CASSLVPGTEAFF.

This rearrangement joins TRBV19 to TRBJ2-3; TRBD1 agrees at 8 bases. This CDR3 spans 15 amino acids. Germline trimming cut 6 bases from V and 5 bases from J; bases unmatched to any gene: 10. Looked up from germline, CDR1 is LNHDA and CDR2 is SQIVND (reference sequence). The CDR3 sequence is CASSQDRDGRDTQYF. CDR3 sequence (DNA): TGTGCCAGTAGCCAGGACAGGGATGGGAGAGATACGCAGTATTTT.

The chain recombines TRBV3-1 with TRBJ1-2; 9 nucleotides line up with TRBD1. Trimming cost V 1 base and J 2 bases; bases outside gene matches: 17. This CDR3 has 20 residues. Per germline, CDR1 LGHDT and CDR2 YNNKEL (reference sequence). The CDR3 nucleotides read TGTGCCAGCAGCCAAGCAGTAGATTCTTTCCACAGGGGGCTCAACTATGGCTACACCTTC. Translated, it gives CASSQAVDSFHRGLNYGYTF.

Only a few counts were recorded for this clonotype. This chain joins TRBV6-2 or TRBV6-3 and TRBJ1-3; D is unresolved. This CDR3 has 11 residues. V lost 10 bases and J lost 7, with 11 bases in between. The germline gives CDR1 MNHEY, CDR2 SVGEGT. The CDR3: CATGVGNTIYF. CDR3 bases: TGTGCCACCGGAGTCGGCAACACCATATATTTT.

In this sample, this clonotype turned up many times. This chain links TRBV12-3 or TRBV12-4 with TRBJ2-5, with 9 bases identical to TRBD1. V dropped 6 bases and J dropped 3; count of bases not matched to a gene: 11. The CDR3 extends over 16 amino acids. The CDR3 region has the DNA TGTGCCAGCAGCCACACAGGGGGCGATTCCAAAGAGACCCAGTACTTC. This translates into CASSHTGGDSKETQYF.

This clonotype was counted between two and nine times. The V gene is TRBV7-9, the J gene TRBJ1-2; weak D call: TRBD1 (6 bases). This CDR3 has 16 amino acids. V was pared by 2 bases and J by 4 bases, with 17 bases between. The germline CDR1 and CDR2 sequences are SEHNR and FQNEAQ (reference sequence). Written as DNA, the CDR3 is TGTGCCAGCAGCTTACATTCCGGGACAAGCCCCTATGGCTACACCTTC. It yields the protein CASSLHSGTSPYGYTF.

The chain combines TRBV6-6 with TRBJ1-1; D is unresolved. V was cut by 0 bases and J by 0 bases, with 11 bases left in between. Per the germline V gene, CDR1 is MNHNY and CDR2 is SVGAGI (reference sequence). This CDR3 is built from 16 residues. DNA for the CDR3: TGTGCCAGCAGTTACTCCGAAGAGGTAATGAACACTGAAGCTTTCTTT. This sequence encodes CASSYSEEVMNTEAFF.

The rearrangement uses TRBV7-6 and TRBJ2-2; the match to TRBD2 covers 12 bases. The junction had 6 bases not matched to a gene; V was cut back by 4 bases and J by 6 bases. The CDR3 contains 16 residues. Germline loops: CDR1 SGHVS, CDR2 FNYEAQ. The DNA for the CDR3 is TGTGCCAGCAGCTCATCTAGCGGGGGGGCCCCCGGGGAGCTGTTTTTT. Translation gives CASSSSSGGAPGELFF.

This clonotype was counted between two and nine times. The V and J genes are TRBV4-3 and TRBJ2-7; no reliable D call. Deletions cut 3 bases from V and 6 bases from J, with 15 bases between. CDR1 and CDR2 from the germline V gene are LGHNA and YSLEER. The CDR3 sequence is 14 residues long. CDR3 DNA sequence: TGCGCCAGCAGCCACCAAAGGGCGTTCTTCGAGCAGTACTTC. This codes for CASSHQRAFFEQYF.

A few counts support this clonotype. The DNA of the CDR3 is TGTGCCAGCAGCTCTCAAGTGTGGGAGACCCAGTACTTC. Translation: CASSSQVWETQYF. The chain carries TRBV7-9 and TRBJ2-5; no reliable D call. The germline V gene encodes CDR1 SEHNR and CDR2 FQNEAQ (reference sequence). The CDR3 has 13 residues. V lost 4 bases, J lost 5 bases, and 11 bases lay in between.

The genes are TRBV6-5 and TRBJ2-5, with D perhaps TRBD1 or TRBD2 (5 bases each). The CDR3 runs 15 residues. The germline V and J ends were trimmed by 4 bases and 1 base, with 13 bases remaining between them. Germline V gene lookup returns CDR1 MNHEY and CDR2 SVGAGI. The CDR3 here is CASSFSSGTQETQYF. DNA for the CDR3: TGTGCCAGCAGTTTCTCCTCCGGGACCCAAGAGACCCAGTACTTC.